The next 26 T cell receptor beta chains were all read from a single sample in a study of somatic mutations in cytotoxic T cells in rheumatoid arthritis (TCRdb year 2017). The library came from the immunoSEQ multiplex PCR assay. Imported from immuneACCESS, the table was reduced by TCRdb to in-frame sequences with V and J called. These copies leave out some clones; in studies compared against another copy, an unresolved V gene accounts for under half, and the cause of the remainder is not known. Within this sample are 7,500 to 9,000 clones, with roughly 70% of them counted one time only. The leading ten clones occupy under 40% of the sample. Sequenced material: CD8+ T cells sorted from blood. All receptors come from an adult with rheumatoid arthritis.

The chain links TRBV5-1 to TRBJ2-7; D is perhaps TRBD2 (6 bases). The V and J ends lost 4 bases and 2 bases respectively, with 10 bases between them. The germline V gene has CDR1 SGHRS and CDR2 YFSETQ. CDR3 length: 13 residues. CDR3 coding DNA: TGCGCCAGCAGCCCCGGGGGAACCTACGAGCAGTACTTC. The encoded protein is CASSPGGTYEQYF.

The genes are TRBV4-1 and TRBJ1-5; D is unclear. Trimming took off 4 bases at V and 1 base at J, with 5 bases between the two ends. The length of the CDR3 is 13 residues. Germline values: CDR1 MGHRA, CDR2 YSYEKL. CDR3 residues: CASSPRSNQPQHF. CDR3 in DNA: TGCGCCAGCAGCCCCCGAAGCAATCAGCCCCAGCATTTT.

This clone was seen just once. V gene TRBV5-4 combines with J gene TRBJ2-1, with TRBD2 identical over 9 bases. This CDR3 region has 15 residues. Looked up from germline, CDR1 is SGHNT and CDR2 is YYREEE (reference sequence). V trimming: 4 bases; J trimming: 6 bases; junction bases outside the gene matches: 8. CDR3 bases: TGTGCCAGCAGCCCGCTAGCGGGAAAGAGCAATGAGCAGTTCTTC. This sequence encodes CASSPLAGKSNEQFF.

J is TRBJ2-4 and V is TRBV19, with 10 bases lining up with TRBD2. The germline V gene encodes CDR1 LNHDA and CDR2 SQIVND (reference sequence). J was trimmed by 1 base and V by 5 bases; bases with no gene match: 11. The CDR3 runs to 18 residues. The CDR3 bases are TGTGCCAGTAGTCGGGATCTAGCGGGAGTATTTGCCAAAAACATTCAGTACTTC. It is translated as CASSRDLAGVFAKNIQYF.

This sequence joins TRBV30 and TRBJ2-7, with TRBD1 identical over 9 bases. The CDR3 is made up of 13 amino acids. Looked up from germline, CDR1 is GTSNPN and CDR2 is SVGIG (reference sequence). The ends lost 3 bases at V and 11 bases at J; junction bases unmatched: 11. CDR3 residues: CAWSRDRVSSKYF. The CDR3 coding sequence is TGTGCCTGGAGCCGGGACAGGGTATCTTCGAAGTACTTC.

The chain is built from TRBV5-1 and TRBJ1-1; 11 bases agree with TRBD1. Losses at the gene ends were 4 bases for V and 4 bases for J; bases not matched to a gene: 6. Germline CDR1 SGHRS, CDR2 YFSETQ. There are 15 residues in the CDR3. The CDR3 DNA follows: TGCGCCAGCAGCCATTGGACAGGGGGCACCACTGAAGCTTTCTTT. Its protein product is CASSHWTGGTTEAFF.

The V and J genes are TRBV2 and TRBJ1-4, with D unclear. V lost 0 bases, J lost 6 bases, and 8 bases lay in between. This CDR3 is 14 amino acids long. Germline assignment: CDR1 SNHLY and CDR2 FYNNEI. The DNA of the CDR3 is TGTGCCAGCAGTGAAGCTTGGCGGGATGAAAAACTGTTTTTT. This translates into CASSEAWRDEKLFF.

The chain employs TRBV5-4 and TRBJ2-5; D is possibly TRBD1 or TRBD2 (5 bases each). The CDR3 contains 14 residues. V was pared by 0 bases and J by 4 bases, with 10 bases between. Germline-derived CDR1 and CDR2 are SGHNT and YYREEE (reference sequence). CDR3 nucleotides: TGTGCCAGCAGCTTGGGGGCAGGGACAGAGACCCAGTACTTC. Protein sequence: CASSLGAGTETQYF.

Only one count was recorded for this clone. This chain joins TRBV4-1 and TRBJ1-5, with D possibly matching TRBD1 (6 bases). This CDR3 spans 16 amino acids. Per the germline V gene, CDR1 is MGHRA and CDR2 is YSYEKL. Trimming left V 0 bases short and J 5 bases short, with 14 bases between. The CDR3 sequence is CASSQDPGAADQPQHF. CDR3 nucleotides: TGCGCCAGCAGCCAAGATCCGGGGGCAGCGGATCAGCCCCAGCATTTT.

The rearrangement uses TRBV5-5 and TRBJ2-7; the match to TRBD2 covers 12 bases. The ends lost 4 bases at V and 1 base at J; junction bases unmatched: 6. This CDR3 spans 16 amino acids. Germline loops: CDR1 SGHKS, CDR2 YYEKEE (reference sequence). This CDR3 reads CASSPGLAGESYEQYF. The CDR3 region has the DNA TGTGCCAGCAGCCCGGGACTAGCGGGCGAGTCCTACGAGCAGTACTTC.

This chain joins TRBV7-8 and TRBJ2-3; TRBD2 matches 9 bases. J gave up 2 bases and V 5 bases, and 5 bases lay outside the gene matches. CDR1 and CDR2 from the germline V gene are SGHVS and FQNEAQ. The CDR3 totals 15 residues. CDR3 coding DNA: TGTGCCAGCAGCCCTAGCGGGGACTACACAGATACGCAGTATTTT. Protein: CASSPSGDYTDTQYF.

This clone came up once. The CDR3 loop is CASSLAGGGYEQYF. Here the CDR3 DNA reads TGCGCCAGCAGCTTGGCAGGGGGCGGCTACGAGCAGTACTTC. The chain carries TRBV5-1 and TRBJ2-7; 8 bases map to TRBD1. V trimming: 0 bases; J trimming: 3 bases; junction bases outside the gene matches: 2. The CDR3 consists of 14 residues. Germline V gene data show CDR1 as SGHRS and CDR2 as YFSETQ.

This rearrangement joins TRBV7-2 to TRBJ1-2, with D possibly being TRBD1 (5 bases). Trimming stripped 1 base from V and 8 bases from J, with 8 bases between. There are 12 residues in the CDR3. Germline V lookup: CDR1 SGHTA, CDR2 FQGNSA. The CDR3, as DNA: TGTGCCAGCAGCTTAGTGGGGGAGGGCTACACCTTC. As protein: CASSLVGEGYTF.

This clone was seen once. CDR3 loop: CASSPSALRSTGELFF. CDR3 DNA sequence: TGTGCCAGCAGCCCCAGCGCCCTGCGGAGCACCGGGGAGCTGTTTTTT. The chain recombines TRBV9 with TRBJ2-2, with unresolved D. V was clipped by 4 bases and J by 4 bases, with 17 bases between them. CDR1 is SGDLS and CDR2 is YYNGEE in the germline V gene. The CDR3 loop spans 16 amino acids.

This clone showed up just once. The CDR3 spells CASSEGAQPQHF. The CDR3 DNA sequence: TGTGCCAGCAGTGAGGGGGCTCAGCCCCAGCATTTT. J is TRBJ1-5 and V is TRBV6-1, with D possibly being TRBD1 (6 bases). The CDR3 is 12 residues long. Germline CDR1 and CDR2: MNHNS and SASEGT. Trimming stripped 3 bases from V and 6 bases from J, with 6 bases between.

The gene calls are TRBV2 and TRBJ1-3, with 8 bases matching TRBD1. This CDR3 comprises 16 residues. J gave up 5 bases and V 0 bases, and 6 bases lay outside the gene matches. CDR1 and CDR2 from the germline V gene are SNHLY and FYNNEI. Here the CDR3 reads CASSEAIWTGRNTIYF. The CDR3 coding sequence is TGTGCCAGCAGTGAAGCCATCTGGACAGGGAGAAACACCATATATTTT.

The rearrangement joins TRBV5-1 to TRBJ2-1; D perhaps matches TRBD2 (5 bases). Germline values: CDR1 SGHRS, CDR2 YFSETQ. The CDR3 is 15 residues long. V shed 4 bases and J shed 0 bases, with 11 bases lying between them. DNA of the CDR3: TGCGCCAGCAGCACCCGGGGTGACTCCTACAATGAGCAGTTCTTC. It is translated as CASSTRGDSYNEQFF.

The chain combines TRBV19 with TRBJ1-5; TRBD1 matches 8 bases. With V trimmed by 7 bases and J by 4 bases, 9 bases remained unmatched. Germline V CDR1 and CDR2: LNHDA, SQIVND (reference sequence). The CDR3 spans 15 residues. CDR3 DNA: TGTGCCAGTACCGTCTCAGGGGGCGCGAATCAGCCCCAGCATTTT. This gives the protein CASTVSGGANQPQHF.

This rearrangement joins TRBV28 to TRBJ2-5; unclear D gene. CDR1 and CDR2 from the germline V gene are MDHEN and SYDVKM. Trimming removed 6 bases at V and 4 bases at J, with 6 bases between. The CDR3 totals 11 residues. The CDR3 region has the DNA TGTGCCAGCAGCCCAGGAGAGACCCAGTACTTC. It translates to CASSPGETQYF.

The genes are TRBV30 and TRBJ1-1; D ambiguous. Trimming cost V 8 bases and J 8 bases, with 12 bases left between them. Germline loops: CDR1 GTSNPN, CDR2 SVGIG (reference sequence). There are 10 residues in the CDR3. CDR3 protein: CAGWSGEAFF. CDR3 DNA: TGTGCCGGGTGGAGCGGGGAAGCTTTCTTT.

This sequence joins TRBV6-5 and TRBJ2-4; D gene ambiguous. Trimming removed 2 bases from V and 2 bases from J, with 10 bases in between. Germline CDR1 and CDR2: MNHEY and SVGAGI. The CDR3 runs 15 residues. CDR3 DNA sequence: TGTGCCAGCAGTTACGGGAAAGGTACCAAAAACATTCAGTACTTC. It translates to CASSYGKGTKNIQYF.

The chain carries TRBV6-1 and TRBJ1-5; no definite D call. The V gene's germline CDR1 is MNHNS and CDR2 SASEGT. Trimming stripped 7 bases from V and 6 bases from J, with 19 bases between. The CDR3 totals 15 residues. The CDR3 is CASTTGSSRGQPQHF. In DNA, the CDR3 is TGTGCCAGCACTACCGGGAGCAGCAGAGGTCAGCCCCAGCATTTT.

This clone turned up a few times. CDR3: CASGLERGNEQFF. CDR3 coding DNA: TGTGCTAGTGGTTTGGAGAGGGGCAATGAGCAGTTCTTC. V and J are TRBV12-5 and TRBJ2-1; TRBD1 or TRBD2 may be the D gene (5 bases each). Germline V lookup: CDR1 LGHNT, CDR2 FRNRAP. Trimming removed 1 base from V and 6 bases from J, with 7 bases in between. This CDR3 comprises 13 residues.

In this sample, this clone turned up once. The chain links TRBV10-3 to TRBJ2-7; TRBD1 is a possible D gene (6 bases). Germline CDR1 is ENHRY and CDR2 is SYGVKD. Trimming cost V 3 bases and J 3 bases, with 21 bases left between them. The length of the CDR3 is 17 residues. CDR3: CAISEPGHQVGHYEQYF. The CDR3 nucleotides read TGTGCCATCAGTGAACCGGGACACCAAGTAGGTCACTACGAGCAGTACTTC.

This clone qualifies as medium-sized. V usage is TRBV2 and J usage is TRBJ1-1, with D hard to call. Per germline, CDR1 SNHLY and CDR2 FYNNEI. V dropped 7 bases and J dropped 1 base, with 16 bases sitting between them. CDR3 length: 15 residues. The CDR3 region is CASTIITTGNTEAFF. The CDR3 nucleotides read TGTGCCAGCACTATTATCACGACGGGGAACACTGAAGCTTTCTTT.

This sequence joins TRBV28 and TRBJ2-7, with 9 bases identical to TRBD1. J was trimmed by 3 bases and V by 2 bases; bases with no gene match: 5. Germline V CDR1 and CDR2: MDHEN, SYDVKM. The length of the CDR3 is 15 residues. The CDR3 nucleotides are TGTGCCAGCAGTTTAGGGGACAGGGTAGACTACGAGCAGTACTTC. Its translation is CASSLGDRVDYEQYF. The variable domain in full, completed from reference TRBV28 and TRBJ2-7, reads DVKVTQSSRYLVKRTGEKVFLECVQDMDHENMFWYRQDPGLGLRLIYFSYDVKMKEKGDIPEGYSVSREKKERFSLILESASTNQTSMYLCASSLGDRVDYEQYFGPGTRLTVT.